This passage covers 17 T cell receptor beta chains from one sample sequenced in a study of T-cell memory formation after mild COVID-19. Via MiXCR, TCRdb re-called the 5' RACE reads, giving one row per CDR3 protein. This sample has about 160,000 distinct CDR3 sequences, with roughly 31% found just once. The sample consisted of PBMCs or a T cell subset sorted from them (not recorded which). The receptor source for this set is an adult woman who had mild COVID-19 (a few samples of this study predate the infection). Cell type and time point are not known.

The chain recombines TRBV2 with TRBJ2-3; the D is unclear. The V gene lost 4 bases and the J gene lost 0 bases, with 8 bases spanning the gap. Germline CDR1 and CDR2: SNHLY and FYNNEI. This CDR3 region has 14 residues. The DNA of the CDR3 is TGTGCCAGCAGTGTTGATAGCAGCACAGATACGCAGTATTTT. Protein: CASSVDSSTDTQYF.

The chain is built from TRBV19 and TRBJ2-7, with 10 positions matching TRBD1. With V trimmed by 4 bases and J by 4 bases, 4 bases remained unmatched. Germline CDR1 reads LNHDA; CDR2 reads SQIVND (reference sequence). The CDR3 covers 14 residues. The CDR3 protein is CASSKTGGFYEQYF. CDR3 DNA sequence: TGTGCCAGTAGTAAGACAGGGGGCTTTTACGAGCAGTACTTC.

The V call is TRBV5-6, the J call TRBJ1-5, with a tentative D call TRBD1 (5 bases). Trimming removed 1 base from V and 0 bases from J, with 14 bases in between. Per the germline V gene, CDR1 is SGHDT and CDR2 is YYEEEE. This CDR3 comprises 17 residues. CDR3 in DNA: TGTGCCAGCAGCTTGCGCGGGACCGTGTATAGCAATCAGCCCCAGCATTTT. The encoded protein is CASSLRGTVYSNQPQHF.

The gene calls are TRBV6-6 and TRBJ2-3, with 8 bases aligning to TRBD1. Unmatched junction bases numbered 12, after V lost 6 bases and J lost 4 bases. This CDR3 spans 16 amino acids. Germline V gives CDR1 MNHNY, CDR2 SVGAGI (reference sequence). For the CDR3, the DNA is TGTGCCAGCAGGCCGACCGGGACAGGCAGGGCAGATACGCAGTATTTT. It is translated as CASRPTGTGRADTQYF.

This clonotype appeared a few times. V is TRBV7-2 and J is TRBJ1-2; no clear D gene. This CDR3 has 15 residues. Germline CDR1 reads SGHTA; CDR2 reads FQGNSA. Trimming shortened V by 0 bases and J by 1 base, and 9 bases separated the two germline ends. CDR3 DNA: TGTGCCAGCAGCTTAGCGGTGCACTATAACTATGGCTACACCTTC. This translates into CASSLAVHYNYGYTF.

The sample holds a few counts of this clonotype. This chain joins TRBV7-9 and TRBJ1-1; D not certain. The CDR3 runs to 14 residues. Trimming cost V 1 base and J 0 bases, with 6 bases left between them. Germline assignment: CDR1 SEHNR and CDR2 FQNEAQ (reference sequence). CDR3 nucleotide sequence: TGTGCCAGCAGCTTAGTCTCGGTGAACACTGAAGCTTTCTTT. This translates into CASSLVSVNTEAFF. Complete variable domain (other parts from reference TRBV7-9 and TRBJ1-1): DTGVSQNPRHKITKRGQNVTFRCDPISEHNRLYWYRQTLGQGPEFLTYFQNEAQLEKSRLLSDRFSAERPKGSFSTLEIQRTEQGDSAMYLCASSLVSVNTEAFFGQGTRLTVV.

This chain connects TRBV18 to TRBJ2-7, with 9 bases lining up with TRBD1. Trimming took 0 bases from V and 7 from J; bases not matched to a gene: 7. Per the germline V gene, CDR1 is KGHSH and CDR2 is LQKENI. This CDR3 spans 15 amino acids. CDR3 amino acids: CASSPPMGQGREQYF. CDR3 nucleotides: TGTGCCAGCTCACCACCTATGGGACAGGGTCGGGAGCAGTACTTC. The full variable domain, completed using reference TRBV18 and TRBJ2-7, is NAGVMQNPRHLVRRRGQEARLRCSPMKGHSHVYWYRQLPEEGLKFMVYLQKENIIDESGMPKERFSAEFPKEGPSILRIQQVVRGDSAAYFCASSPPMGQGREQYFGPGTRLTVT.

The CDR3 DNA is TGTGCCAGTAGTATAGGGCCAGGGTTCTACGAGCAGTACTTC. It codes for CASSIGPGFYEQYF. The chain links TRBV19 to TRBJ2-7, with TRBD1 as a possible D gene (5 bases). The CDR3 contains 14 residues. V was cut by 1 base and J by 3 bases, with 10 bases left in between. Germline V lookup: CDR1 LNHDA, CDR2 SQIVND (reference sequence).

The V call is TRBV7-9, the J call TRBJ2-7; D possibly corresponds to TRBD1 (5 bases). The germline V and J ends were trimmed by 4 bases and 5 bases, with 6 bases remaining between them. Germline values: CDR1 SEHNR, CDR2 FQNEAQ (reference sequence). CDR3 length: 11 amino acids. Here the CDR3 reads CASSSRDEQYF. CDR3 DNA sequence: TGTGCCAGCAGCTCCAGGGACGAGCAGTACTTC.

The rearrangement uses TRBV29-1 and TRBJ1-5, with 7 bases lining up with TRBD1. Trimming at V came to 6 bases and at J to 3 bases, leaving 2 bases not matched to a gene. The CDR3 totals 12 residues. Germline CDR1 and CDR2: SQVTM and ANQGSEA. CDR3 sequence reads: CSVGQFNQPQHF. The DNA for the CDR3 is TGCAGCGTGGGACAGTTCAATCAGCCCCAGCATTTT.

The chain joins TRBV9 to TRBJ2-5; no clear D. The CDR3 consists of 14 residues. Germline loops: CDR1 SGDLS, CDR2 YYNGEE. V lost 3 bases and J lost 5, with 14 bases in between. CDR3 in amino acids: CASSGHDGGETQYF. The CDR3 region has the DNA TGTGCCAGCAGCGGGCACGACGGCGGTGAGACCCAGTACTTC. Filled out from reference TRBV9 and TRBJ2-5, the complete variable domain reads DSGVTQTPKHLITATGQRVTLRCSPRSGDLSVYWYQQSLDQGLQFLIQYYNGEERAKGNILERFSAQQFPDLHSELNLSSLELGDSALYFCASSGHDGGETQYFGPGTRLLVL.

This clonotype has only a few counts. The chain links TRBV24-1 to TRBJ1-5; D not certain. The CDR3 spans 16 residues. Trimming cost V 4 bases and J 4 bases, with 16 bases left between them. The germline V gene has CDR1 KGHDR and CDR2 SFDVKD. The CDR3 is CATSDPQAGINQPQHF. CDR3 DNA sequence: TGTGCCACCAGTGACCCTCAGGCAGGAATTAATCAGCCCCAGCATTTT.

This chain joins TRBV7-2 and TRBJ2-7, with TRBD2 identical over 9 bases. The germline V gene has CDR1 SGHTA and CDR2 FQGNSA. V lost 1 base and J lost 10; bases outside the gene matches: 8. CDR3 length equals 14 residues. The CDR3 nucleotides are TGTGCCAGCAGCTTAGGACTAGCGGAGGCCCTCCAGTACTTC. Amino acids: CASSLGLAEALQYF.

This clonotype came up a few times. V and J are TRBV7-9 and TRBJ2-3, with D possibly being TRBD1 or TRBD2 (6 bases each). The CDR3 runs to 12 residues. The ends were cut back, 11 bases at V and 6 bases at J, with 15 bases in the middle. In germline, CDR1 is SEHNR, CDR2 FQNEAQ (reference sequence). CDR3: CAWSGATDTQYF. In nucleotides, the CDR3 is TGTGCCTGGTCGGGGGCGACGGATACGCAGTATTTT.

V usage is TRBV19 and J usage is TRBJ1-3; D is ambiguous. The CDR3 is made up of 15 amino acids. V lost 5 bases to trimming and J lost 0 bases, with 11 bases between them. Germline V lookup: CDR1 LNHDA, CDR2 SQIVND (reference sequence). CDR3 in amino acids: CASSSQDVSGNTIYF. The CDR3 DNA is TGTGCCAGTAGTTCCCAGGACGTCTCTGGAAACACCATATATTTT.

This clonotype showed up just a few times. The chain recombines TRBV11-3 with TRBJ2-3; the match to TRBD2 covers 7 bases. This CDR3 has 15 amino acids. Per germline, CDR1 SGHNT and CDR2 YENEEA. V shed 0 bases, J shed 5 bases, and the junction held 5 bases outside the gene matches. Here the CDR3 reads CASSLDGTTEDTQYF. The CDR3, as DNA: TGTGCCAGCAGCTTAGACGGGACTACGGAAGATACGCAGTATTTT.

This clonotype was detected only once. This rearrangement joins TRBV15 to TRBJ2-5; 10 nucleotides align to TRBD2. From germline, CDR1 is LNHNV and CDR2 YYDKDF (reference sequence). The CDR3 runs 16 residues. Trimming cost V 3 bases and J 4 bases; bases outside gene matches: 8. CDR3 region: CATSRSGGASLETQYF. CDR3 nucleotide sequence: TGTGCCACCAGCAGGAGCGGGGGGGCCTCGTTAGAGACCCAGTACTTC. The whole variable domain, filled in from reference TRBV15 and TRBJ2-5, reads DAMVIQNPRYQVTQFGKPVTLSCSQTLNHNVMYWYQQKSSQAPKLLFHYYDKDFNNEADTPDNFQSRRPNTSFCFLDIRSPGLGDTAMYLCATSRSGGASLETQYFGPGTRLLVL.